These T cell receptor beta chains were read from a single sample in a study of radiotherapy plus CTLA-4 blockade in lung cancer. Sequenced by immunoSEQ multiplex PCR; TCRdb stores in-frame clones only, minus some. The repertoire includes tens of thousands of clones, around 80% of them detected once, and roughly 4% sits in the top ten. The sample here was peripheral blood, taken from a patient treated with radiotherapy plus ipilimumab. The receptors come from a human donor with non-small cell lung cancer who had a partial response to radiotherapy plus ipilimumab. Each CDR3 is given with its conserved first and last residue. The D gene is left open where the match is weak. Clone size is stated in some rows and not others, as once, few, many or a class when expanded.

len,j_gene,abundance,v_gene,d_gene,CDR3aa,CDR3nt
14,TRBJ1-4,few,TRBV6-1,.,CASSEGRGREKLFF,TGTGCCAGCAGTGAGGGCAGGGGACGGGAAAAACTGTTTTTT
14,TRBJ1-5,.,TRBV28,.,CASSLLEVTQPQHF,TGTGCCAGCAGTTTACTTGAGGTAACGCAGCCCCAGCATTTT
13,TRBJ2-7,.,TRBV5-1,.,CASSSEGFGEQYF,TGCGCCAGCAGTTCGGAGGGTTTTGGCGAGCAGTACTTC
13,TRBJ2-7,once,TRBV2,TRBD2,CASSDRGAGEQYF,TGTGCCAGCAGTGATAGGGGAGCGGGAGAGCAGTACTTC
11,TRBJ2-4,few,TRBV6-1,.,CASSERGPSYF,TGTGCCAGCAGTGAGCGGGGGCCGAGCTACTTC
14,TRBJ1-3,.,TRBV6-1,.,CASSHGGIGNTIYF,TGTGCCAGCAGTCACGGGGGAATTGGAAACACCATATATTTT
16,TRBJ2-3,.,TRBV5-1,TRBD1,CASSLRGTGLTDTQYF,TGCGCCAGCAGCTTGCGGGGGACAGGTTTGACAGATACGCAGTATTTT
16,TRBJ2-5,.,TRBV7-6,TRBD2,CASSTASGGNQETQYF,TGTGCCAGCAGCACGGCTAGCGGGGGGAACCAAGAGACCCAGTACTTC
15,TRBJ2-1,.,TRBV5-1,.,CASSLGGVSYNEQFF,TGCGCCAGCAGCTTGGGGGGCGTCTCCTACAATGAGCAGTTCTTC
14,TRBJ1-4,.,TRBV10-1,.,CASSSGQSAEKLFF,TGCGCCAGCAGTTCCGGACAGTCTGCCGAAAAACTGTTTTTT
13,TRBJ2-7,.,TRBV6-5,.,CATLGRDSYEQYF,TGTGCCACACTAGGGCGGGACTCCTACGAGCAGTACTTC
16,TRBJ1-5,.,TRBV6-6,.,CASSPLGQNSNQPQHF,TGTGCCAGCAGTCCCCTAGGACAAAATAGCAATCAGCCCCAGCATTTT
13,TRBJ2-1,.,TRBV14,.,CASSQAAYNEQFF,TGTGCCAGCAGCCAGGCCGCTTACAATGAGCAGTTCTTC
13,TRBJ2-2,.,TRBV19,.,CASGGPNTGELFF,TGTGCCAGTGGTGGCCCGAACACCGGGGAGCTGTTTTTT
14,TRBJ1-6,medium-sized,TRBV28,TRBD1,CASSPGTGGTPLHF,TGTGCCAGCAGCCCCGGGACAGGGGGCACACCCCTCCACTTT
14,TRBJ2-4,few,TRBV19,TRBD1,CASSGQGTKNIQYF,TGTGCCAGTAGTGGACAGGGCACCAAAAACATTCAGTACTTC
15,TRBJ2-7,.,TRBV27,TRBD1,CASSLQGQGVYEQYF,TGTGCCAGCAGTTTACAGGGACAGGGGGTCTACGAGCAGTACTTC
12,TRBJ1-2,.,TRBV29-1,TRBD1,CSVGGQVDGYTF,TGCAGCGTTGGTGGACAGGTCGATGGCTACACCTTC
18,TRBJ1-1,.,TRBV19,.,CASSIEEGPGHLNTEAFF,TGTGCCAGTAGTATAGAGGAAGGCCCGGGACATCTGAACACTGAAGCTTTCTTT
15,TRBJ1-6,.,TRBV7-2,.,CASSLAPGFGSPLHF,TGTGCCAGCAGCTTAGCGCCCGGGTTCGGTTCACCCCTCCACTTT
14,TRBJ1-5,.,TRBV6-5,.,CASSRSGSNQPQHF,TGTGCCAGCAGCCGTTCGGGAAGCAATCAGCCCCAGCATTTT
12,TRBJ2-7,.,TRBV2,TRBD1,CASMRQGREQYF,TGTGCCAGCATGCGACAGGGGCGCGAGCAGTACTTC
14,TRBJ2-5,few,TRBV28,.,CASSFFSVQETQYF,TGTGCCAGCAGTTTTTTTTCCGTCCAAGAGACCCAGTACTTC
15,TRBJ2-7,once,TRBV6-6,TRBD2,CASSYSASGAYEQYF,TGTGCCAGCAGTTACTCGGCTAGCGGGGCCTACGAGCAGTACTTC
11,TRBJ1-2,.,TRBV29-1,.,CSVGGDYGYTF,TGCAGCGTTGGGGGGGACTATGGCTACACCTTC
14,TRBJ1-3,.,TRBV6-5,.,CASSSASAGNTIYF,TGTGCCAGCAGTTCTGCCTCAGCTGGAAACACCATATATTTT
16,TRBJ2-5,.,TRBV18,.,CASSPREAARQETQYF,TGTGCCAGCTCACCACGGGAAGCGGCCCGACAAGAGACCCAGTACTTC
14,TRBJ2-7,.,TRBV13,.,CASSYRTRAYEQYF,TGTGCCAGCAGCTACCGTACCAGGGCTTACGAGCAGTACTTC
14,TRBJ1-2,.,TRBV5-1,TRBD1,CASSIFQGAGGYTF,TGCGCCAGCAGCATATTCCAGGGGGCCGGTGGCTACACCTTC
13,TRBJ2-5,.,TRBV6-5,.,CASSPGQKETQYF,TGTGCCAGCAGCCCAGGACAGAAAGAGACCCAGTACTTC
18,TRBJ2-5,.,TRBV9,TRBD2,CASSGGTSGGQYQETQYF,TGTGCCAGCAGCGGGGGGACTAGCGGGGGCCAGTACCAAGAGACCCAGTACTTC
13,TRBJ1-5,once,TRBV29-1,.,CSVEWGPGQPQHF,TGCAGCGTTGAGTGGGGGCCGGGGCAGCCCCAGCATTTT
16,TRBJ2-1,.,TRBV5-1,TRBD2,CASSLGASGLYNEQFF,TGCGCCAGCAGCTTGGGGGCTAGCGGGTTATACAATGAGCAGTTCTTC
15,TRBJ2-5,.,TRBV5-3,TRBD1,CARMDRGRVQETQYF,TGTGCCAGAATGGACAGGGGAAGGGTTCAAGAGACCCAGTACTTC
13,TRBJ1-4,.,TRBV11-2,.,CASSLPPGGKLFF,TGTGCCAGCAGCTTACCTCCCGGGGGGAAACTGTTTTTT
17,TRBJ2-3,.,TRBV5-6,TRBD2,CASSLLTSGGITDTQYF,TGTGCCAGCAGCTTGTTGACTAGCGGGGGGATCACAGATACGCAGTATTTT
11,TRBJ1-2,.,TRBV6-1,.,CASSFKEGYTF,TGTGCCAGCAGCTTTAAGGAGGGCTACACCTTC
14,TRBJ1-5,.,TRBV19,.,CASREEGPNQPQHF,TGTGCCAGTAGAGAGGAGGGCCCCAATCAGCCCCAGCATTTT
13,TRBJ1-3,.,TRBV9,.,CASSKPTGNTIYF,TGTGCCAGCAGCAAACCGACAGGAAACACCATATATTTT
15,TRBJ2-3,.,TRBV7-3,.,CASSLDQGGADTQYF,TGTGCCAGCAGCTTAGATCAGGGTGGAGCAGATACGCAGTATTTT
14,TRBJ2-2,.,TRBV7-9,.,CASSLAGGSGELFF,TGTGCCAGCAGCTTAGCCGGGGGTTCCGGGGAGCTGTTTTTT
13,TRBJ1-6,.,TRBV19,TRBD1,CASRGTAYSPLHF,TGTGCCAGTAGGGGGACAGCCTATTCACCCCTCCACTTT
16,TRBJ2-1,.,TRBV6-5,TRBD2,CASSYIAGGPAGEQFF,TGTGCCAGCAGTTACATAGCGGGGGGGCCAGCGGGTGAGCAGTTCTTC
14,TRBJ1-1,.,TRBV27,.,CASSSTGLGTEAFF,TGTGCCAGCAGTTCTACAGGGTTGGGCACTGAAGCTTTCTTT
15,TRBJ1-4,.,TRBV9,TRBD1,CASSVVDRGHEKLFF,TGTGCCAGCAGCGTAGTGGACAGGGGACATGAAAAACTGTTTTTT
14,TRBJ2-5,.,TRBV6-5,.,CASSSRGYQETQYF,TGTGCCAGCAGCTCTCGTGGCTACCAAGAGACCCAGTACTTC